The source of this T cell receptor beta chain is a study of shared clonotypes between healthy human individuals. About the study: A few men and a couple of women, aged 18 to 49, were donors.

TCRdb's copy holds only in-frame clones and misses some; the assay was immunoSEQ multiplex PCR. The profile shows about 330,000 clones, roughly 84% of them singletons. This clone has only one observation. Its target is unknown. Study results and caveats: Apart from blood, nothing was sampled; tissue repertoires likely differ. Of the naive CD4 clonotypes, around 4.7% were shared across several donors. Non-shared clonotypes had lower generation probabilities than those shared by all four donors.

The CDR3 totals 13 residues. CDR1 and CDR2 from the germline V gene are SGHTS and YDEGEE. J was trimmed by 6 bases and V by 4 bases; bases with no gene match: 4. This TCR was recovered from a man in his late teens or twenties in good health. V usage is TRBV5-8 and J usage is TRBJ1-2; 9 positions match TRBD1. The sample was memory CD8+ T cells sorted from blood. As to subset: CD45RO+ cells pooled with CCR7-negative TemRA cells. This CDR3 reads CASSPGTGHGYTF. CDR3 bases: TGTGCCAGCAGCCCCGGGACAGGGCATGGCTACACCTTC.